A single T cell receptor (beta chain) is shown here with its context. Its target is unknown. Assay: immunoSEQ multiplex PCR; the TCRdb copy retains only in-frame clones and omits some. The repertoire holds about 68,000 clones, roughly 84% seen once, with more than 1.4% in the top ten. This sample was taken from a study of OX40 agonist ivuxolimab in advanced cancers. Overall study: Age averaged approximately 60 years (range about 20 to 79), and approximately 80% were male. Findings and caveats of the study: Certain nonresponders additionally had low normalized T-cell clonal expansion. Expanded clones belonging to CD8+ T cells outnumbered, on average, those of CD4+. By week 6 at 0.1 to 3.0 mg/kg, blood CD4+ and CD8+ T cells had expanded clonally.

Germline CDR1 and CDR2: LNHDA and SQIVND (reference sequence). V was pared by 5 bases and J by 6 bases, with 13 bases between. The CDR3 sequence is 13 residues long. The TCR sequence derives from an adult with an advanced solid tumor such as melanoma, head and neck, liver or kidney cancer. The sample consisted of CD4+ or CD8+ T cells sorted from blood, taken in a trial of the OX40 agonist ivuxolimab. The chain has TRBV19 and TRBJ1-1, with D possibly TRBD1 on 6 matching bases. The chain's CDR3 is CASSPRGGSEAFF. DNA for the CDR3: TGTGCCAGTAGTCCCCGGGGGGGCTCTGAAGCTTTCTTT.